Below are 14 T cell receptor beta chains sequenced from a single sample in a study of PD-L1 blockade in urothelial cancer. Time point meaning: peripheral blood 6 weeks after treatment start. The data were produced by immunoSEQ multiplex PCR, yet TCRdb's version contains in-frame clones alone and is incomplete. The sample contains 45,000 to 50,000 clones, roughly 80% of which appear only once. Material: PBMCs, obtained around atezolizumab (anti-PD-L1) treatment. The receptor source for this set is a man aged 70-80 years with urothelial cancer.

The V and J genes are TRBV5-1 and TRBJ2-1; TRBD2 matches at 15 bases. With V trimmed by 4 bases and J by 7 bases, 9 bases remained unmatched. Germline values: CDR1 SGHRS, CDR2 YFSETQ. The CDR3 spans 17 residues. The CDR3 nucleotides are TGCGCCAGCAGCACCGGACTAGCGGGAGGGCCCTCGAATGAGCAGTTCTTC. It codes for CASSTGLAGGPSNEQFF.

V is TRBV28 and J is TRBJ2-5; TRBD1 might be the D (6 bases). Trimming removed 2 bases from V and 5 bases from J, with 15 bases in between. The CDR3 is made up of 15 amino acids. The germline V gene has CDR1 MDHEN and CDR2 SYDVKM. CDR3 sequence (DNA): TGTGCCAGCAGTTTAAGAGTAGTAACAGGGGAGACCCAGTACTTC. This translates into CASSLRVVTGETQYF. The full variable domain, its missing parts supplied by reference TRBV28 and TRBJ2-5, is DVKVTQSSRYLVKRTGEKVFLECVQDMDHENMFWYRQDPGLGLRLIYFSYDVKMKEKGDIPEGYSVSREKKERFSLILESASTNQTSMYLCASSLRVVTGETQYFGPGTRLLVL.

The chain has TRBV28 and TRBJ2-4; no clear D. Trimming cost V 3 bases and J 0 bases, with 15 bases left between them. Germline values: CDR1 MDHEN, CDR2 SYDVKM. The CDR3 length is 17 residues. The CDR3 protein is CASSLFSRSSAKNIQYF. The CDR3 region has the DNA TGTGCCAGCAGTTTGTTCAGCAGGTCCTCAGCCAAAAACATTCAGTACTTC.

The chain is built from TRBV9 and TRBJ2-6, with TRBD1 matching 11 bases. CDR3 size: 20 residues. The V and J ends lost 0 bases and 0 bases, in that order; junction bases with no gene match: 8. CDR1 SGDLS and CDR2 YYNGEE come from the germline V gene. In DNA, the CDR3 is TGTGCCAGCAGCGTAGAAGGCTGGACAGGGGGCAACTCTGGGGCCAACGTCCTGACTTTC. Translated: CASSVEGWTGGNSGANVLTF.

This chain joins TRBV7-2 and TRBJ2-5, with 8 bases matching TRBD1. Germline CDR1 and CDR2: SGHTA and FQGNSA. The CDR3 runs 14 residues. V trimming: 5 bases; J trimming: 1 base; junction bases outside the gene matches: 3. The CDR3, as DNA: TGTGCCAGCAGCCAAACAGGGGGCCAAGAGACCCAGTACTTC. Translating gives CASSQTGGQETQYF.

The table lists this clone with a few counts. The genes are TRBV19 and TRBJ1-2, with 8 bases that match TRBD1. The germline CDR1 and CDR2 sequences are LNHDA and SQIVND (reference sequence). There are 14 residues in the CDR3. With 7 bases clipped from V and 7 bases from J, the junction kept 11 bases outside the gene matches. In DNA, the CDR3 is TGTGCCAGTATCACCCTCGGACAGGGCCGTGGCTACACCTTC. Translated: CASITLGQGRGYTF.

This clone was counted between two and nine times. In DNA, the CDR3 is TGCAGCGTTGAAGGGACAGGGGGCATCACAGATACGCAGTATTTT. Amino acid sequence: CSVEGTGGITDTQYF. This chain uses TRBV29-1 with TRBJ2-3; 11 bases are shared with TRBD1. CDR3 size: 15 residues. The V gene's germline CDR1 is SQVTM and CDR2 ANQGSEA. V lost 1 base and J lost 2; bases outside the gene matches: 2.

J is TRBJ2-7 and V is TRBV21-1; TRBD1, the table's D call, lacks a check against the DNA. TRBV21-1 is a pseudogene segment. The CDR3 is 16 residues long. The CDR3 nucleotides are TGTGCCAGCAGCAAATATCTCGACAGGGAGCACTACGAGCAGTACTTC. Amino acids: CASSKYLDREHYEQYF.

The genes are TRBV9 and TRBJ1-3; D gene uncertain. V was clipped by 0 bases and J by 4 bases, with 11 bases between them. The CDR3 runs 15 residues. Per germline, CDR1 SGDLS and CDR2 YYNGEE. The CDR3 is CASSVDGGSGNTIYF. CDR3 nucleotides: TGTGCCAGCAGCGTAGACGGCGGTTCGGGAAACACCATATATTTT.

The chain has TRBV19 and TRBJ1-5; D is unclear. This CDR3 is 15 amino acids long. Germline lookup yields CDR1 LNHDA and CDR2 SQIVND (reference sequence). Trimming cost V 1 base and J 3 bases, with 10 bases left between them. The CDR3 is CASSIAMADNQPQHF. The CDR3 DNA reads as TGTGCCAGTAGTATAGCGATGGCGGACAATCAGCCCCAGCATTTT.

This clone was seen more than once but under ten times. The rearrangement uses TRBV28 and TRBJ2-5; no clear D gene. V dropped 4 bases and J dropped 2 bases, with 5 bases sitting between them. CDR3 length: 12 amino acids. In germline, CDR1 is MDHEN, CDR2 SYDVKM. The CDR3 DNA sequence: TGTGCCAGCAGTTATAGACAAGAGACCCAGTACTTC. This sequence encodes CASSYRQETQYF.

J is TRBJ1-5 and V is TRBV28, with 9 nucleotides matching TRBD1. CDR3 length: 14 amino acids. The germline V gene has CDR1 MDHEN and CDR2 SYDVKM. The ends lost 6 bases at V and 6 bases at J; junction bases unmatched: 6. CDR3 amino acids: CASRAGTGRQPQHF. Written as DNA, the CDR3 is TGTGCCAGCAGAGCCGGGACAGGGCGTCAGCCCCAGCATTTT. The full variable domain, with the rest looked up from reference TRBV28 and TRBJ1-5, is DVKVTQSSRYLVKRTGEKVFLECVQDMDHENMFWYRQDPGLGLRLIYFSYDVKMKEKGDIPEGYSVSREKKERFSLILESASTNQTSMYLCASRAGTGRQPQHFGDGTRLSIL.

V is TRBV2 and J is TRBJ2-2, with a tentative D call TRBD2 (5 bases). Germline CDR1 SNHLY, CDR2 FYNNEI. V lost 7 bases and J 3 bases, leaving 12 bases between the germline ends. The length of the CDR3 is 14 residues. The CDR3 region is CASIPGSYTGELFF. The CDR3 DNA sequence: TGTGCCAGCATCCCGGGGTCGTACACCGGGGAGCTGTTTTTT. The full variable domain, rest sourced from reference TRBV2 and TRBJ2-2, is EPEVTQTPSHQVTQMGQEVILRCVPISNHLYFYWYRQILGQKVEFLVSFYNNEISEKSEIFDDQFSVERPDGSNFTLKIRSTKLEDSAMYFCASIPGSYTGELFFGEGSRLTVL.

V gene TRBV10-3 combines with J gene TRBJ1-1, with D possibly matching TRBD1 (6 bases). The CDR3 has 15 residues. V was trimmed by 2 bases and J by 1 base, leaving 11 bases between them. The germline CDR1 and CDR2 sequences are ENHRY and SYGVKD. DNA for the CDR3: TGTGCCATCAGTGAGGGCAGGGGTGGGAACACTGAAGCTTTCTTT. Translated: CAISEGRGGNTEAFF.